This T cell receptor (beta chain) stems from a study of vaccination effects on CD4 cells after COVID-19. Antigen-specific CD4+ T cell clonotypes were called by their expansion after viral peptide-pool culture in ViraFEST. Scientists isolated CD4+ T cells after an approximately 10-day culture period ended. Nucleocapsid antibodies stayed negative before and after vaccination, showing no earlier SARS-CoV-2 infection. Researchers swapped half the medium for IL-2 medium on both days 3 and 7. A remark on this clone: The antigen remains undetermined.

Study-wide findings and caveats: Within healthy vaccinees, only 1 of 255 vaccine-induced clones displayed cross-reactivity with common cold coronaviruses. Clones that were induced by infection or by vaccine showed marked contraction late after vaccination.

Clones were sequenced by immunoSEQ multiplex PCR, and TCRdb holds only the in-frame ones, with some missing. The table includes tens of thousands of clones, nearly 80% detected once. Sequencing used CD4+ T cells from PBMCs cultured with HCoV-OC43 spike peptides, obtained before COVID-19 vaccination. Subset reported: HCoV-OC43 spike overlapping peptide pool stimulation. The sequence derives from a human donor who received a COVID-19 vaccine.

CDR3 residues: CASSAPRDRKQLHGYTF. CDR3 DNA: TGTGCCAGCAGCGCCCCCCGAGACAGGAAACAACTCCATGGCTACACCTTC. V usage is TRBV7-8 and J usage is TRBJ1-2, with a possible D match to TRBD1 (6 bases). Deletions cut 5 bases from V and 6 bases from J, with 25 bases between. The CDR3 is made up of 17 amino acids. The germline V gene encodes CDR1 SGHVS and CDR2 FQNEAQ.